These 27 T cell receptor beta chains came from one sample sequenced in a study of Graves' ophthalmopathy and Graves' hyperthyroidism. RNA transcripts were the source from which TCR beta CDR3 regions were amplified. Amplification began with first-round RT-PCR using HTBI primers, then second-round multiplex PCR was performed. TCRdb re-analysed the multiplex PCR reads in MiXCR, keeping a single row per CDR3 protein. The data show over a million distinct CDR3 sequences, about 38% seen once. The sequenced sample consisted of peripheral blood or thyroid tissue (not recorded which). Every receptor here comes from an adult man with Graves' hyperthyroidism.

The chain has TRBV19 and TRBJ2-7; maybe TRBD2 (7 bases). This CDR3 region has 16 residues. The germline CDR1 and CDR2 sequences are LNHDA and SQIVND (reference sequence). V was clipped by 6 bases and J by 2 bases, with 20 bases between them. In DNA, the CDR3 is TGTGCCAGTAGCCGGACTAGACGAGGGGGTCCCTACGAGCAGTACTTC. It yields the protein CASSRTRRGGPYEQYF.

The chain is built from TRBV9 and TRBJ1-3, with D unclear. CDR3 length: 14 amino acids. Per the germline V gene, CDR1 is SGDLS and CDR2 is YYNGEE. Deletions cut 4 bases from V and 4 bases from J, with 12 bases between. This CDR3 is CASSLLGQGNTIYF. The CDR3 DNA is TGTGCCAGCAGCCTACTCGGGCAGGGAAACACCATATATTTT.

This clonotype occurred many times. This CDR3 reads CSARTGIHPGNTIYF. The DNA for the CDR3 is TGCAGTGCAAGGACAGGGATTCATCCTGGAAACACCATATATTTT. J is TRBJ1-3 and V is TRBV20-1; TRBD1 aligns across 8 bases. The CDR3 contains 15 residues. CDR1 is DFQATT, CDR2 SNEGSKA, per germline (reference sequence). The V segment lost 6 bases and the J segment 2 bases; nucleotides outside the gene matches: 9.

This clonotype was observed a few times. One end of the junction does not line up with germline, which may come from a read error. The V call is TRBV10-3, the J call TRBJ1-2; D uncertain. Per the germline V gene, CDR1 is ENHRY and CDR2 is SYGVKD. This CDR3 spans 13 amino acids. CDR3 coding DNA: TGTGCCAGCAGTTTTGGTAGCGACTATGGCTACACCTTC. Translating it yields CASSFGSDYGYTF.

Concerning this clonotype: A much more abundant neighbour one base away suggests this may be a read error. In DNA, the CDR3 is TGTGCCAGCAGCCTCCAGATTTATGGCTACACCTTC. Its protein is CASSLQIYGYTF. This chain links TRBV7-9 with TRBJ1-2; D gene uncertain. V dropped 5 bases and J dropped 5 bases, with 9 bases sitting between them. Germline CDR1 reads SEHNR; CDR2 reads FQNEAQ (reference sequence). The CDR3 is 12 amino acids.

The rearrangement uses TRBV5-1 and TRBJ2-2; D is uncertain. The CDR3 is 16 residues long. Germline V lookup: CDR1 SGHRS, CDR2 YFSETQ. V lost 1 base and J lost 1, with 11 bases in between. The CDR3: CASSLFLQMNTGELFF. In DNA, the CDR3 is TGCGCCAGCAGCTTGTTTTTACAGATGAACACCGGGGAGCTGTTTTTT.

The chain employs TRBV14 and TRBJ1-2; no reliable D call. Trimming took 5 bases from V and 3 from J, leaving 13 bases between them. This CDR3 has 14 residues. Germline loops: CDR1 SGHDN, CDR2 FVKESK. The CDR3 loop is CASSVVQEDYGYTF. The CDR3 bases are TGTGCCAGCAGCGTTGTTCAGGAGGACTATGGCTACACCTTC. Variable domain in full (rest from reference TRBV14 and TRBJ1-2): EAGVTQFPSHSVIEKGQTVTLRCDPISGHDNLYWYRRVMGKEIKFLLHFVKESKQDESGMPNNRFLAERTGGTYSTLKVQPAELEDSGVYFCASSVVQEDYGYTFGSGTRLTVV.

This clonotype was seen repeatedly, ten times or more. This rearrangement joins TRBV10-3 to TRBJ1-3; TRBD1 might be the D (6 bases). The V gene lost 2 bases and the J gene lost 0 bases, with 11 bases spanning the gap. This CDR3 has 16 residues. Looked up from germline, CDR1 is ENHRY and CDR2 is SYGVKD. The CDR3 region is CAISEIRGSSGNTIYF. As DNA, the CDR3 is TGTGCCATCAGTGAGATCAGGGGAAGCTCTGGAAACACCATATATTTT.

The sample holds many counts of this clonotype. The chain recombines TRBV20-1 with TRBJ2-5; 9 bases agree with TRBD2. The CDR3 contains 15 residues. With 3 bases clipped from V and 5 bases from J, the junction kept 10 bases outside the gene matches. Looked up from germline, CDR1 is DFQATT and CDR2 is SNEGSKA (reference sequence). This CDR3 is CSARSAGGLSETQYF. CDR3 DNA: TGCAGTGCTAGGTCAGCGGGGGGCCTCTCGGAGACCCAGTACTTC.

This clonotype came up a few times. The chain couples TRBV2 to TRBJ1-4, with D tentatively TRBD1 (6 bases). V was pared by 8 bases and J by 0 bases, with 19 bases between. This CDR3 spans 17 amino acids. Germline values: CDR1 SNHLY, CDR2 FYNNEI. The CDR3 DNA reads TGTGCCAGCTCACCACCGGGGGCGGCTGCAACTAATGAAAAACTGTTTTTT. This sequence encodes CASSPPGAAATNEKLFF.

At least ten counts were recorded for this clonotype. The J gene is TRBJ2-7, the V gene TRBV11-2; TRBD2 matches 10 bases. Germline V CDR1 and CDR2: SGHAT, FQNNGV. V dropped 8 bases and J dropped 6; count of bases not matched to a gene: 16. The length of the CDR3 is 16 residues. The CDR3 spells CASSVKTGLAGVEQYF. Here the CDR3 DNA reads TGTGCCAGCTCCGTTAAAACGGGGCTAGCGGGAGTCGAGCAGTACTTC.

This clonotype was counted many times. This sequence joins TRBV20-1 and TRBJ2-7; D is undetermined. This CDR3 is built from 16 residues. Germline V gene lookup returns CDR1 DFQATT and CDR2 SNEGSKA (reference sequence). V lost 0 bases, J lost 5 bases, and 20 bases lay in between. Here the CDR3 DNA reads TGCAGTGCTAGAGAAGGCAGTCTTGTCGCTACCAACGAGCAGTACTTC. This translates into CSAREGSLVATNEQYF.

Comments on this clonotype: This may be a read error: a much more frequent sequence differs by one nucleotide. The chain carries TRBV11-2 and TRBJ2-7; D call uncertain. The CDR3 is 13 amino acids. Germline-derived CDR1 and CDR2 are SGHAT and FQNNGV. In DNA, the CDR3 is TGTGTCAGCAGCTTAGATACTGGGGTCGAGCAGTACTTC. Translating gives CVSSLDTGVEQYF.

The gene calls are TRBV19 and TRBJ1-5; perhaps TRBD1 as D (6 bases). The CDR3 spans 15 residues. Germline CDR1 LNHDA, CDR2 SQIVND (reference sequence). Trimming shortened V by 7 bases and J by 2 bases, and 15 bases separated the two germline ends. The chain's CDR3 is CASKGWSGGNQPQHF. The CDR3 coding sequence is TGTGCCAGTAAAGGGTGGTCAGGGGGCAATCAGCCCCAGCATTTT.

This clonotype was seen many times. This sequence joins TRBV9 and TRBJ2-2; no clear D gene. CDR1 is SGDLS, CDR2 YYNGEE, per germline. The ends were cut back, 6 bases at V and 3 bases at J, with 9 bases in the middle. The CDR3 consists of 13 residues. The CDR3 here is CASTIHDTGELFF. In nucleotides, the CDR3 is TGTGCCAGCACCATTCACGACACCGGGGAGCTGTTTTTT.

This clonotype was seen at least ten times. The V call is TRBV9, the J call TRBJ2-7, with 8 nucleotides matching TRBD2. V trimming: 4 bases; J trimming: 0 bases; junction bases outside the gene matches: 6. The CDR3 spans 15 residues. Germline CDR1 and CDR2: SGDLS and YYNGEE. This CDR3 is CASSRGGVSSYEQYF. DNA for the CDR3: TGTGCCAGCAGCCGGGGGGGAGTTAGCTCCTACGAGCAGTACTTC.

This clonotype was picked up a small number of times. This rearrangement joins TRBV27 to TRBJ1-1, with TRBD1 as a possible D gene (5 bases). This CDR3 comprises 13 residues. The germline gives CDR1 MNHEY, CDR2 SMNVEV (reference sequence). The ends were cut back, 1 base at V and 6 bases at J, with 9 bases in the middle. The CDR3 nucleotides read TGTGCCAGCAGTTTATGGCGGGGCGCTGAAGCTTTCTTT. It specifies CASSLWRGAEAFF.

DNA for the CDR3: TGTGCCAGCAGCTTGTCATCCGGACAGAGAGCTAACTATGGCTACACCTTC. Translating it yields CASSLSSGQRANYGYTF. The chain uses TRBV5-4 and TRBJ1-2; D is possibly TRBD1 (6 bases). CDR1 is SGHNT, CDR2 YYREEE, per germline (reference sequence). Deletions cut 1 base from V and 0 bases from J, with 16 bases between. The CDR3 is made up of 17 amino acids.

At least ten counts were recorded for this clonotype. This chain uses TRBV2 with TRBJ1-4, with D possibly TRBD1 on 6 matching bases. The CDR3 covers 15 residues. V was trimmed by 6 bases and J by 3 bases, leaving 14 bases between them. CDR1 is SNHLY and CDR2 is FYNNEI in the germline V gene. CDR3 DNA: TGTGCCAGCAGACACCAGGGGAGAGCTAATGAAAAACTGTTTTTT. Translating gives CASRHQGRANEKLFF.

Many counts were recorded for this clonotype. The chain employs TRBV7-9 and TRBJ1-2, with D possibly matching TRBD1 (6 bases). Trimming took off 5 bases at V and 5 bases at J, with 12 bases between the two ends. There are 13 residues in the CDR3. Germline CDR1 reads SEHNR; CDR2 reads FQNEAQ (reference sequence). The CDR3 region is CASSRTGTYGYTF. CDR3 DNA: TGTGCCAGCAGCCGTACAGGGACATATGGCTACACCTTC.

This sequence joins TRBV9 and TRBJ2-5, with D possibly being TRBD2 (6 bases). This CDR3 has 14 amino acids. The germline V gene encodes CDR1 SGDLS and CDR2 YYNGEE. Trimming removed 4 bases at V and 5 bases at J, with 15 bases between. CDR3 bases: TGTGCCAGCAGCCCCGGGAGTGCAATCGAGACCCAGTACTTC. Protein product: CASSPGSAIETQYF.

The V gene is TRBV19, the J gene TRBJ2-5; TRBD2 might be the D (5 bases). This CDR3 has 15 amino acids. From germline, CDR1 is LNHDA and CDR2 SQIVND (reference sequence). V was shortened by 5 bases and J by 3 bases, with 16 bases between the two germline ends. The CDR3 coding sequence is TGTGCCAGTAGTCCCGACCCCGGGAACAAAGAGACCCAGTACTTC. It specifies CASSPDPGNKETQYF.

This clonotype has at least ten counts. CDR3 region: CASSESRRDTDTQYF. CDR3 coding DNA: TGTGCCAGCAGTGAATCTCGACGGGACACCGATACCCAGTACTTC. The chain is built from TRBV25-1 and TRBJ2-5, with a weak D call TRBD1 (6 bases). Trimming pared 1 base from V and 8 bases from J, leaving 17 bases between. Germline V gene data show CDR1 as MGHDK and CDR2 as SYGVNS. The CDR3 consists of 15 residues.

V and J are TRBV12-3 or TRBV12-4 and TRBJ2-2; D call uncertain. This CDR3 contains 15 residues. V lost 4 bases and J 5 bases, leaving 14 bases between the germline ends. The CDR3 protein is CASSYSTRLTGELFF. The CDR3 region has the DNA TGTGCCAGCAGTTACTCGACTCGACTTACCGGGGAGCTGTTTTTT.

The chain uses TRBV2 and TRBJ2-2; D not certain. V shed 6 bases and J shed 9 bases, with 14 bases lying between them. The germline CDR1 and CDR2 sequences are SNHLY and FYNNEI. This CDR3 comprises 13 residues. This CDR3 is CASRDSGTWELFF. The DNA of the CDR3 is TGTGCCAGCAGGGATTCCGGCACTTGGGAGCTGTTTTTT.

This clonotype has just a few counts. The chain uses TRBV19 and TRBJ1-1; D not resolved. The CDR3 is made up of 12 amino acids. The V gene's germline CDR1 is LNHDA and CDR2 SQIVND (reference sequence). V was trimmed by 8 bases and J by 0 bases, leaving 7 bases between them. CDR3 bases: TGTGCCAGTTATGGACTGAACACTGAAGCTTTCTTT. Protein sequence: CASYGLNTEAFF.

This clonotype appeared many times. The V and J genes are TRBV15 and TRBJ1-1; D gene uncertain. The CDR3 has 14 amino acids. Germline CDR1 is LNHNV and CDR2 is YYDKDF (reference sequence). The ends were cut back, 5 bases at V and 1 base at J, with 11 bases in the middle. The CDR3 loop is CATSARTWNTEAFF. The CDR3 nucleotides are TGTGCCACCAGCGCCCGGACGTGGAACACTGAAGCTTTCTTT.